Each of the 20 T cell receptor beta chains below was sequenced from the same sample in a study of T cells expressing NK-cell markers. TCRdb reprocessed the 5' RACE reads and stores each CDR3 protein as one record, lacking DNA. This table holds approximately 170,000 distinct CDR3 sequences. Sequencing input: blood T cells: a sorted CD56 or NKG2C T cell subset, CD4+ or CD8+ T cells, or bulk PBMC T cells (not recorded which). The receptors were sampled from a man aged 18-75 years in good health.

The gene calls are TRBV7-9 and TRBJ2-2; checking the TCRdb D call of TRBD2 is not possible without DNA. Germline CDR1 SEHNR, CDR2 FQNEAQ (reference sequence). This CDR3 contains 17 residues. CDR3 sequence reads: CASSLGVRVATTGELFF.

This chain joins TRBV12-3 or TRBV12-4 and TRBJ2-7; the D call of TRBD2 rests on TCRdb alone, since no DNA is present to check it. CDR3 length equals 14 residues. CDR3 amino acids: CASSLGGPTDEQYF.

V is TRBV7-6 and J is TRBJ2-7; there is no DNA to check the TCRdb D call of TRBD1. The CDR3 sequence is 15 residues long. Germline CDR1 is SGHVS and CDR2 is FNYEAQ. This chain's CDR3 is CASSLGQRGLLEQYF.

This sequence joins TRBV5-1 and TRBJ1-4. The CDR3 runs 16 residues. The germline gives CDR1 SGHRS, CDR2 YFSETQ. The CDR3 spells CASSLGPTGPLEKLFF.

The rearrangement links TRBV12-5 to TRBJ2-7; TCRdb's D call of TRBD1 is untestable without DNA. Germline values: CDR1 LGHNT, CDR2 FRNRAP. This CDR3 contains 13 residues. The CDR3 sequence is CASGRGSDYEQYF.

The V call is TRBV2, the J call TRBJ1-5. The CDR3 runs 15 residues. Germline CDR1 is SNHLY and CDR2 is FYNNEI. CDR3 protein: CASSSGQNPLQPQHF.

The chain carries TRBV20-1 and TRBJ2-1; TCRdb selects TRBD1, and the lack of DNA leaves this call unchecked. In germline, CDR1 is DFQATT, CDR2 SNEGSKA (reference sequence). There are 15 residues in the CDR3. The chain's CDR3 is CSARDLRDTNNEQFF.

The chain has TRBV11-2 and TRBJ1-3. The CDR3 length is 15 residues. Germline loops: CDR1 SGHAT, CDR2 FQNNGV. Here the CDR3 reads CASSLDLGLGNTIYF.

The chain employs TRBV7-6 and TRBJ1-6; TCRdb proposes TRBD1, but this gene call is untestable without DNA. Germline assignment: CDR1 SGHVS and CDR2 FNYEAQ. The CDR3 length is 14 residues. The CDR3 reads CASSLGTENSPLHF. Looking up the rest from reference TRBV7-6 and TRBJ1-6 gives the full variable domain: GAGVSQSPRYKVTKRGQDVALRCDPISGHVSLYWYRQALGQGPEFLTYFNYEAQQDKSGLPNDRFSAERPEGSISTLTIQRTEQRDSAMYRCASSLGTENSPLHFGNGTRLTVT.

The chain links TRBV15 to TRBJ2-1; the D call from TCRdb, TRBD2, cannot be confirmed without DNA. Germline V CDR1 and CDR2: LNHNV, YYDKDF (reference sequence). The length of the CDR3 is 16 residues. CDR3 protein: CATSSYGTSASNEQFF.

The CDR3 reads CASSHPTWDTDYEQYF. The J gene is TRBJ2-7, the V gene TRBV4-2; the D call of TRBD1 rests on TCRdb alone, since no DNA is present to check it. Germline CDR1 LGHNA, CDR2 YNFKEQ. The CDR3 extends over 16 amino acids.

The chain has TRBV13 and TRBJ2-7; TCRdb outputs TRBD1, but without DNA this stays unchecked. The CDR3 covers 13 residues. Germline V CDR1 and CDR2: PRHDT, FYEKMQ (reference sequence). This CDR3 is CASHARDSYEQYF. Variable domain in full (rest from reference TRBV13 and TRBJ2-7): AAGVIQSPRHLIKEKRETATLKCYPIPRHDTVYWYQQGPGQDPQFLISFYEKMQSDKGSIPDRFSAQQFSDYHSELNMSSLELGDSALYFCASHARDSYEQYFGPGTRLTVT.

The CDR3 region is CASSLGLAGVGEQFF. J is TRBJ2-1 and V is TRBV12-3 or TRBV12-4; absent DNA, TCRdb's TRBD1 call cannot be checked. The CDR3 extends over 15 amino acids.

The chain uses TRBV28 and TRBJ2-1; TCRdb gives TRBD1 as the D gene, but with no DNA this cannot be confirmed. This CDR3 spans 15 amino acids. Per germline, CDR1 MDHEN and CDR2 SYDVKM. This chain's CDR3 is CASSSFRDGYNEQFF.

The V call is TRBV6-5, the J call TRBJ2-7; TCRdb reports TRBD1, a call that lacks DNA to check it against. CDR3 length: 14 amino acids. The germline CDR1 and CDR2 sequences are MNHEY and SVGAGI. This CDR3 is CASSYSMAGGEQYF.

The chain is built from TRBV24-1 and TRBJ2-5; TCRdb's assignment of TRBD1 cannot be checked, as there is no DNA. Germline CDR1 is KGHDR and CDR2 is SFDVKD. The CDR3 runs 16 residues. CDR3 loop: CATSDRKTGTRETQYF.

The CDR3: CASSGTPMNTEAFF. The chain is built from TRBV21-1 and TRBJ1-1. TRBV21-1 is flagged as a pseudogene. The CDR3 has 14 residues.

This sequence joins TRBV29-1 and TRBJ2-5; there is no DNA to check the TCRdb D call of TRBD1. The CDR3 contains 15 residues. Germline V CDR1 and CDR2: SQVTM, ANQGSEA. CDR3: CSVGGLVATQETQYF.

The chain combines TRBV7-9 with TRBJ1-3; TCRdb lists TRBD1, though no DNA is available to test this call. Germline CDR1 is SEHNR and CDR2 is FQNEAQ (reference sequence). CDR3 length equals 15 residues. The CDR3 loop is CASSLVGATGNTIYF.

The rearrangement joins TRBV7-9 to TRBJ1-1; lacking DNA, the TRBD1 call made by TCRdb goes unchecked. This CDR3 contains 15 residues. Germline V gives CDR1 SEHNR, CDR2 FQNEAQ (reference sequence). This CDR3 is CASSLAQGVYAEAFF.